This T cell receptor (beta chain) appears in the sequencing data of a study of CD8 T cells in Susac syndrome (dated by TCRdb to between 2018 and 2021). Some background on the complete study: The study used repertoire sequencing to test whether antigen drove CD8+ T cell activation and differentiation in Susac syndrome.

Study-wide findings and limitations: The TCR sequencing and HLA analysis was acknowledged to have included a relatively small number of individuals.

RNA was extracted using the RNeasy kit, and roughly 0.5 to 1 microgram was reverse transcribed with random hexamers. TCR beta CDR3 regions were amplified with the immunoSEQ multiplex PCR assay covering 54 Vbeta and 13 Jbeta segments. Bias from PCR amplification was corrected by using a synthetic template baseline for primer optimization and for computational correction. Regarding the original processing steps: Only productive sequences were kept, with reads annotated to V, D and J genes according to IMGT and analyzed in immunoSEQ Analyzer. Clonality was calculated as one minus the Shannon entropy normalized by log2 of the number of productive unique sequences. For each patient and control, public and private clones were evaluated among the 100 most prevalent clones. A clone was defined as Susac-specific if it was absent from the healthy and MS cohorts, from over a thousand published viral clones and from other ImmuneACCESS disease sequences. The public reads were reanalyzed by TCRdb: fastp trimming at Q25, MiXCR alignment, in-frame beta chains only. Merged by CDR3 protein, the rows form single entries marked with the most common genes and DNA. TCRdb, not the authors, supplied the V and J calls. The sample table contains a few hundred thousand distinct CDR3 sequences; only one count was recorded for around 93% of them. Of the sample, about 0.071% falls within the top ten clones.

The V end gives up 5 bases and the J end 5 bases, leaving 11 bases in the junction not matched to a gene. The cysteine opens and the phenylalanine closes a CDR3 of 16 amino acids. Only the CDR3 portion is preserved as DNA: 48 bases, with reading frame beginning at the first base. High-throughput TCR beta sequencing profiled peripheral blood CD8+ and CD4+ T cells from healthy donors, Susac syndrome patients and multiple sclerosis patients. Treatment-naive patients with stable or active relapsing-remitting disease fulfilling revised McDonald criteria were used as multiple sclerosis controls. CD8+ TEMRA cells were enriched by FACS, while bulk CD8+ and CD4+ T cells were purified by magnetic negative isolation. Blood was drawn into EDTA tubes, processed within 24 hours, and PBMCs were isolated by density gradient centrifugation. PBMCs intended for TCR sequencing were frozen in liquid nitrogen and were later thawed in a 37 degrees C water bath. Purity of sorted or isolated CD4+, CD8+ and CD8+ TEMRA cells was at least 90%.

A word on this clonotype: The antigen it recognizes is unknown. No base quality values were provided; no much bigger clone lies one nucleotide off.

This sequence originates from a human donor with multiple sclerosis. Sequences were obtained from CD4+ T cells from PBMCs. The sequence joins TRBV12-3 or TRBV12-4 to TRBJ1-2, with 10 central nucleotides matching TRBD1. The CDR3 amino acid sequence is: CASSPSGTGVGYGYTF. The DNA sequence is given as TGTGCCAGCAGTCCCTCTGGGACAGGGGTCGGATATGGCTACACCTTC.